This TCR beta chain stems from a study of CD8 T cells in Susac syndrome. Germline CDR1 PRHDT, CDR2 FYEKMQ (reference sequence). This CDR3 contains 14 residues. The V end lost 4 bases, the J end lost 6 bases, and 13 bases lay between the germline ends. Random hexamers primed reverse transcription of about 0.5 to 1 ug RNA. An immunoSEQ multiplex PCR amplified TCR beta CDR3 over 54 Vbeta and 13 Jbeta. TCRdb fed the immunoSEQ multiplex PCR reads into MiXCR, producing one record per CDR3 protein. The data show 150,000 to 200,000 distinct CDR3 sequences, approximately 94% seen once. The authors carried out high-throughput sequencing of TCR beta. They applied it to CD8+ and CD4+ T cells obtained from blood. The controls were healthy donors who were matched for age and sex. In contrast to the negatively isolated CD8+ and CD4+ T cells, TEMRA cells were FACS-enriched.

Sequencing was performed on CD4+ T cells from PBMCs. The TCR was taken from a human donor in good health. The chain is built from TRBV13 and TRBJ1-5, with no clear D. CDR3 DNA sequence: TGTGCCAGCAGCTCCGGACGGGGTGGTCAGCCCCAGCATTTT. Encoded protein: CASSSGRGGQPQHF.